The T cell receptor (beta chain) described here comes from a study of post-analysis software for immune sequencing data (dated by TCRdb to between 2014 and 2016). About the investigation overall: Disease courses on record covered relapsing-remitting, secondary progressive and progressive-relapsing multiple sclerosis, though some patients had no subtype annotation. The multiple sclerosis patient repertoires were compared with about a dozen previously published healthy control repertoires from donors aged 6 to 25 years. A subset of samples was prepared in parallel using single-end sample barcoding, then pooled and co-amplified after Illumina adapter ligation. Overall study outcomes, separate from this receptor: The multiple sclerosis patient group was slightly younger than the control group. Significantly lower normalized Chao1 diversity was found in multiple sclerosis patients than in controls, suggesting substantial peripheral T-cell clonal expansion. When samples were clustered directly using the F measure, samples prepared in the same batch co-clustered strongly, which prompted a batch-effect correction. Patients showed significantly higher frequencies than controls for five TRBV segments, among them TRBV5-6, TRBV5-1 and TRBV20-1.

To demonstrate the VDJtools post-analysis software, TCR beta repertoires were profiled from the peripheral blood of more than ten young patients with multiple sclerosis. Multiple sclerosis patients were children and adolescents aged roughly 6 to 16 years. As for this clonotype: The antigen it binds to is not known. Base-call qualities are not available, and no considerably larger clone is one nucleotide away.

The receptor library was made with PCR. Sequencing instrument: Illumina HiSeq 2500. Unique molecular identifiers were incorporated into TCR beta cDNA libraries to reduce PCR and sequencing biases. Per 1 to 10 million input T cells, roughly 500,000 cDNA molecules were obtained, such that each molecule approximated one T cell. The patient libraries were prepared and sequenced with the same protocol used for the earlier healthy control dataset. Samples belonging to the same batch were prepared together, multiplexed and sequenced on a shared HiSeq lane. The authors processed their data as follows. Raw barcoded reads were processed with MIGEC, and single-read molecular identifier groups were discarded before consensus assembly and CDR3 extraction. VDJtools was used for post-analysis of the clonotype tables, with diversity normalized by down-sampling every dataset to the smallest sample size. Repertoire overlap clustering matched CDR3 amino acid but not nucleotide sequences to correct batch-related cross-sample contamination. TCRdb itself trimmed the public reads at Q25 with fastp, ran MiXCR and retained productive beta chains. Rows merge per CDR3 protein into single entries with the most common DNA and genes. The V and J calls here are based on TCRdb, not the publication. The sample contains 600,000 to 750,000 distinct CDR3 sequences, approximately 59% of them found a single time. The ten largest clonotypes hold approximately 10% of the sample.

A distance of 16 bases separates the germline ends of V and J, which lose 6 bases and 6 bases respectively. CDR1 and CDR2 are read off the germline V gene (reference sequence) as SEHNR and FQNEAQ. The cysteine opens and the phenylalanine closes a CDR3 of 14 amino acids. Only CDR3 DNA is held: 42 bases, read in frame from base 1. Sequenced input: blood. The chain uses TRBV7-9 and TRBJ2-3; the best D guess is TRBD1, with 6 bases matching. The source of this sequence is a girl between 2 and 10 years old with multiple sclerosis. CDR3 sequence: CASSRTDQADTQYF. The DNA sequence is as follows: TGTGCCAGCAGTCGGACAGACCAGGCGGATACGCAGTATTTT. The variable domain in full, with residues beyond the CDR3 obtained from the reference TRBV7-9 and TRBJ2-3 genes, is DTGVSQNPRHKITKRGQNVTFRCDPISEHNRLYWYRQTLGQGPEFLTYFQNEAQLEKSRLLSDRFSAERPKGSFSTLEIQRTEQGDSAMYLCASSRTDQADTQYFGPGTRLTVL.